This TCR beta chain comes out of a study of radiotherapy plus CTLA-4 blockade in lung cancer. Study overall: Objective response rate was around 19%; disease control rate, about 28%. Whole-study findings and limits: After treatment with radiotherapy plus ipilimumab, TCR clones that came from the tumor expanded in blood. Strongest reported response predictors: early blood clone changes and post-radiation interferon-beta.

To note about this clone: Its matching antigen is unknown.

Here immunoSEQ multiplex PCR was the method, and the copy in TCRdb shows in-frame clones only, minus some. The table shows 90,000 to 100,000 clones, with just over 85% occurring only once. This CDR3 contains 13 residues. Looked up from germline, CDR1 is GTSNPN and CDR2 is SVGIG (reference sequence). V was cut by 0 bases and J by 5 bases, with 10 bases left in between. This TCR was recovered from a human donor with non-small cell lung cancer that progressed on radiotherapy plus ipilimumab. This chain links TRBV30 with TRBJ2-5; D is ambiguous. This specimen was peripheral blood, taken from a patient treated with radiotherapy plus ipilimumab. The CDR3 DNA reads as TGTGCCTGGAGTGTAAACGCCGGGGAGACCCAGTACTTC. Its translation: CAWSVNAGETQYF.